This entry lists 29 T cell receptor beta chains sequenced from one sample in a study of T cell responses to AZD1222 COVID-19 vaccine. Repertoires were generated with immunoSEQ multiplex PCR, while TCRdb's copy carries only in-frame clones and drops some. The sample yields approximately 200,000 clones, almost 90% seen once. Sequenced material: peripheral blood, taken on day 0 of AZD1222 vaccination. These receptors all stem from an adult in good health.

The V gene is TRBV2, the J gene TRBJ2-2; 8 nucleotides agree with TRBD2. The CDR3 spans 15 residues. V was clipped by 7 bases and J by 5 bases; unmatched bases: 9. CDR1 is SNHLY, CDR2 FYNNEI, per germline. The CDR3 loop is CASNQLAAVTGELFF. The CDR3 region has the DNA TGTGCCAGCAACCAACTAGCGGCGGTAACCGGGGAGCTGTTTTTT.

The gene calls are TRBV27 and TRBJ1-3, with D uncertain. The CDR3 consists of 14 residues. Germline CDR1 MNHEY, CDR2 SMNVEV (reference sequence). Trimming left V 6 bases short and J 0 bases short, with 9 bases between. The CDR3 protein is CASSPDGSGNTIYF. The CDR3 nucleotides read TGTGCCAGCAGCCCAGACGGCTCTGGAAACACCATATATTTT.

The J gene is TRBJ2-3, the V gene TRBV4-2; 14 positions agree with TRBD2. The germline CDR1 and CDR2 sequences are LGHNA and YNFKEQ. This CDR3 is 17 amino acids long. J gave up 5 bases and V 0 bases, and 4 bases lay outside the gene matches. Here the CDR3 DNA reads TGTGCCAGCAGCCAAGAGGGGACTAGCGGGGGATTAGATACGCAGTATTTT. Protein product: CASSQEGTSGGLDTQYF.

The gene calls are TRBV13 and TRBJ2-7, with D uncertain. Trimming pared 3 bases from V and 2 bases from J, leaving 14 bases between. The germline CDR1 and CDR2 sequences are PRHDT and FYEKMQ (reference sequence). The CDR3 contains 15 residues. CDR3 region: CASSFLGQPPYEQYF. In DNA form, the CDR3 reads TGTGCCAGCAGCTTTCTCGGGCAGCCTCCCTACGAGCAGTACTTC.

The chain has TRBV30 and TRBJ1-6, with D possibly being TRBD1 (6 bases). The V end was cut by 8 bases, the J end by 2 bases, with 13 bases between. CDR1 GTSNPN and CDR2 SVGIG come from the germline V gene (reference sequence). The CDR3 contains 14 residues. The CDR3 loop is CAGTTQTYNSPLHF. The CDR3 bases are TGTGCCGGGACAACGCAGACCTATAATTCACCCCTCCACTTT.

V and J are TRBV30 and TRBJ2-7, with no clear D. Trimming shortened V by 3 bases and J by 2 bases, and 11 bases separated the two germline ends. The CDR3 sequence is 13 residues long. Germline lookup yields CDR1 GTSNPN and CDR2 SVGIG (reference sequence). The CDR3 spells CAWSGPVPYEQYF. CDR3 in DNA: TGTGCCTGGAGCGGGCCCGTTCCCTACGAGCAGTACTTC.

J is TRBJ1-1 and V is TRBV6-2 or TRBV6-3; D may be TRBD1 (6 bases). The CDR3 sequence is 14 residues long. With 3 bases removed from V and 5 bases from J, the gap between germline ends came to 13 bases. Germline CDR1 and CDR2: MNHEY and SVGEGT. CDR3 DNA: TGTGCCAGCAGTTATGAAAGGGGGTGGACTGAAGCTTTCTTT. Its translation: CASSYERGWTEAFF.

This chain links TRBV9 with TRBJ2-1; the D gene is possibly TRBD1 (6 bases). V was cut by 3 bases and J by 4 bases, with 14 bases left in between. CDR1 and CDR2 (germline): SGDLS, YYNGEE. This CDR3 region has 15 residues. The CDR3 DNA reads as TGTGCCAGCAGCGCTCGACAGGCGGCGTACAATGAGCAGTTCTTC. Amino acids: CASSARQAAYNEQFF.

The chain is built from TRBV12-3 or TRBV12-4 and TRBJ1-1; 8 nucleotides align to TRBD1. The CDR3 is made up of 11 amino acids. Losses at the gene ends were 6 bases for V and 9 bases for J; bases not matched to a gene: 3. CDR3 DNA: TGTGCCAGCAGCCCAGGGGGCAAAGCTTTCTTT. Translated, it gives CASSPGGKAFF.

The chain carries TRBV3-1 (or the pseudogene TRBV3-2) and TRBJ1-5, with unresolved D. Germline V CDR1 and CDR2: LGHDT, YNNKEL (reference sequence). This CDR3 region has 15 residues. Trimming removed 2 bases from V and 8 bases from J, with 16 bases in between. The CDR3 sequence: CASSQRGLGSEPQHF. The CDR3 DNA is TGTGCCAGCAGCCAAAGAGGGCTTGGGAGTGAGCCCCAGCATTTT.

This chain uses TRBV7-2 with TRBJ2-7; maybe TRBD2 (5 bases). The V end lost 3 bases, the J end lost 2 bases, and 11 bases lay between the germline ends. There are 14 residues in the CDR3. Germline lookup yields CDR1 SGHTA and CDR2 FQGNSA. The CDR3 DNA follows: TGTGCCAGCAGCTTTAATGAGCGGACCTACGAGCAGTACTTC. Protein: CASSFNERTYEQYF.

The CDR3 DNA is TGTGCCACCAGCAGAGAGGTTGGCAGCCACTATGGCTACACCTTC. It is translated as CATSREVGSHYGYTF. The chain combines TRBV15 with TRBJ1-2; the D is unclear. Germline V gene sequence: CDR1 LNHNV, CDR2 YYDKDF (reference sequence). V was trimmed by 0 bases and J by 3 bases, leaving 11 bases between them. The CDR3 is made up of 15 amino acids.

The V gene is TRBV9, the J gene TRBJ1-2; TRBD1 might be the D (6 bases). V was clipped by 0 bases and J by 5 bases, with 14 bases between them. Germline V lookup: CDR1 SGDLS, CDR2 YYNGEE. This CDR3 spans 15 amino acids. This CDR3 reads CASSVVSGQGYGYTF. CDR3 coding DNA: TGTGCCAGCAGCGTAGTGTCAGGCCAGGGGTATGGCTACACCTTC.

V and J are TRBV5-1 and TRBJ1-4; TRBD1 matches 7 bases. This CDR3 comprises 14 residues. Trimming at V came to 4 bases and at J to 4 bases, leaving 4 bases not matched to a gene. From germline, CDR1 is SGHRS and CDR2 YFSETQ. CDR3: CASSPGQFNEKLFF. DNA for the CDR3: TGCGCCAGCAGCCCGGGACAGTTTAATGAAAAACTGTTTTTT.

The chain employs TRBV3-1 (or the pseudogene TRBV3-2) and TRBJ2-5; D is perhaps TRBD2 (6 bases). Trimming stripped 5 bases from V and 5 bases from J, with 21 bases between. Germline assignment: CDR1 LGHDT and CDR2 YNNKEL (reference sequence). The CDR3 consists of 16 residues. This CDR3 is CASSGRRGGPGETQYF. The CDR3 DNA is TGTGCCAGCAGCGGTAGGAGGGGTGGTCCGGGGGAGACCCAGTACTTC.

CDR3 nucleotides: TGTGCCAGTAGTCCCCAGCGGGGGGCCGGGGAGCTGTTTTTT. It codes for CASSPQRGAGELFF. J is TRBJ2-2 and V is TRBV19, with 9 bases identical to TRBD2. CDR1 and CDR2 from the germline V gene are LNHDA and SQIVND (reference sequence). This CDR3 spans 14 amino acids. V lost 5 bases, J lost 6 bases, and 4 bases stayed unmatched.

The rearrangement joins TRBV5-6 to TRBJ2-1; possibly TRBD2 for D (5 bases). The CDR3 runs to 11 residues. Looked up from germline, CDR1 is SGHDT and CDR2 is YYEEEE. V was shortened by 3 bases and J by 9 bases, with 7 bases between the two germline ends. The CDR3 is CASSYGVEQFF. In DNA form, the CDR3 reads TGTGCCAGCAGCTACGGGGTTGAGCAGTTCTTC.

The chain has TRBV19 and TRBJ2-5; D call uncertain. The CDR3 is 15 residues long. V gave up 4 bases and J gave up 3 bases, with 15 bases separating them. The germline CDR1 and CDR2 sequences are LNHDA and SQIVND (reference sequence). CDR3 coding DNA: TGTGCCAGTAGTAACCCCCCGGGTGGGAAAGAGACCCAGTACTTC. Amino acid sequence: CASSNPPGGKETQYF.

This clone has a single count. The V gene is TRBV5-4, the J gene TRBJ2-7, with 7 bases identical to TRBD1. This CDR3 is 15 amino acids long. Germline trimming cut 0 bases from V and 6 bases from J; bases unmatched to any gene: 9. Looked up from germline, CDR1 is SGHNT and CDR2 is YYREEE (reference sequence). The CDR3 nucleotides are TGTGCCAGCAGCTTGGTGGCTACAGGGGATCGCGAGCAGTACTTC. Translation: CASSLVATGDREQYF.

The chain recombines TRBV7-9 with TRBJ2-3; maybe TRBD1 (5 bases). V was clipped by 3 bases and J by 0 bases, with 13 bases between them. Germline-derived CDR1 and CDR2 are SEHNR and FQNEAQ (reference sequence). The CDR3 has 16 amino acids. CDR3 DNA sequence: TGTGCCAGCAGCTTGCAGGGTCCCATTAGCACAGATACGCAGTATTTT. This codes for CASSLQGPISTDTQYF.

CDR3 region: CASSLGGTYGYTF. The CDR3 DNA sequence: TGTGCCAGCAGTCTCGGAGGGACCTATGGCTACACCTTC. This sequence joins TRBV2 and TRBJ1-2; the D gene is possibly TRBD1 (5 bases). This CDR3 contains 13 residues. Germline CDR1 reads SNHLY; CDR2 reads FYNNEI. The V end was cut by 5 bases, the J end by 4 bases, with 11 bases between.

This chain uses TRBV11-2 with TRBJ1-5, with unresolved D. This CDR3 has 17 residues. Germline V gene data show CDR1 as SGHAT and CDR2 as FQNNGV. Trimming left V 1 base short and J 1 base short, with 14 bases between. CDR3 in DNA: TGTGCCAGCAGCTTAGGGGTAGGCAGGCGAAGCAATCAGCCCCAGCATTTT. This codes for CASSLGVGRRSNQPQHF.

The chain employs TRBV6-5 and TRBJ2-7, with 9 bases matching TRBD1. The V and J ends lost 6 bases and 5 bases, in that order; junction bases with no gene match: 8. This CDR3 has 14 residues. Germline V gives CDR1 MNHEY, CDR2 SVGAGI. CDR3 bases: TGTGCCAGCAGAACCCCGGGACAGGGTCACGAGCAGTACTTC. Translated: CASRTPGQGHEQYF.

The CDR3, as DNA: TGTGCCAGCAGCCCCATAGGGGATAGCTCTGGAAACACCATATATTTT. Its translation: CASSPIGDSSGNTIYF. The chain couples TRBV3-1 (or the pseudogene TRBV3-2) to TRBJ1-3; D might be TRBD1 (5 bases). Per germline, CDR1 LGHDT and CDR2 YNNKEL (reference sequence). The CDR3 totals 16 residues. Trimming shortened V by 4 bases and J by 0 bases, and 13 bases separated the two germline ends.

This clone has a single count. This chain joins TRBV12-3 or TRBV12-4 and TRBJ1-1; D gene uncertain. The CDR3 is 12 residues long. V was clipped by 0 bases and J by 14 bases, with 13 bases between them. The CDR3 nucleotides are TGTGCCAGCAGTTTAGCCCCCCCTGGTTGCTTCTTT. Encoded protein: CASSLAPPGCFF.

V gene TRBV29-1 combines with J gene TRBJ1-2; 7 bases map to TRBD1. Germline assignment: CDR1 SQVTM and CDR2 ANQGSEA. Trimming removed 6 bases from V and 4 bases from J; junction bases left unmatched: 11. This CDR3 is 14 amino acids long. This CDR3 reads CSVESQGTLYGYTF. For the CDR3, the DNA is TGCAGCGTCGAATCACAGGGGACTCTCTATGGCTACACCTTC.

The V gene is TRBV6-5, the J gene TRBJ1-2; D call uncertain. The CDR3 totals 13 residues. The germline V gene has CDR1 MNHEY and CDR2 SVGAGI. V shed 4 bases and J shed 5 bases, with 11 bases lying between them. The CDR3 sequence is CASSSLRGYGYTF. The DNA of the CDR3 is TGTGCCAGCAGTTCCCTTCGGGGATATGGCTACACCTTC.

The rearrangement links TRBV11-2 to TRBJ2-6, with D tentatively TRBD1 (6 bases). The length of the CDR3 is 17 residues. Germline CDR1 reads SGHAT; CDR2 reads FQNNGV. Trimming removed 5 bases at V and 0 bases at J, with 14 bases between. Here the CDR3 reads CASSPGVLNSGANVLTF. The DNA of the CDR3 is TGTGCCAGCAGCCCAGGGGTCCTGAACTCTGGGGCCAACGTCCTGACTTTC.

The CDR3 sequence: CANYLGRYPEGTIYF. CDR3 DNA sequence: TGTGCCAACTACCTGGGGAGATACCCAGAAGGCACCATATATTTT. This sequence joins TRBV21-1 and TRBJ1-3. TRBV21-1 is a pseudogene. The CDR3 spans 15 residues.